This record looks at one TCR beta chain sequence and its context. Selection for sequencing was limited to patients who had shown CD8+CD57+ cell expansion by flow cytometry. All patients had severe acquired aplastic anemia. The source of the sample is a study of CD8+CD57+ T cells in acquired aplastic anemia. Researchers used genomic DNA as the template to profile TCR beta VDJ and CDR3. TCRdb called the reads again in MiXCR, with one record for every CDR3 protein. The sample yields approximately 250,000 distinct CDR3 sequences, 82% seen once. Germline V gene lookup returns CDR1 SGDLS and CDR2 YYNGEE. J gave up 11 bases and V 3 bases, and 16 bases lay outside the gene matches. The CDR3 loop spans 15 amino acids.

The V and J genes are TRBV9 and TRBJ1-2; 7 bases fit TRBD1. This receptor was taken from a human donor with aplastic anemia. Sequencing input: sorted CD4+, CD8+, or CD8+CD57+ T cells (not recorded which) from PBMCs. CDR3 residues: CASSGWRDSIDTYTF. The CDR3 coding sequence is TGTGCCAGCAGCGGGTGGAGGGACAGCATAGATACGTACACCTTC. Drawing the rest from reference TRBV9 and TRBJ1-2, the complete variable domain is DSGVTQTPKHLITATGQRVTLRCSPRSGDLSVYWYQQSLDQGLQFLIQYYNGEERAKGNILERFSAQQFPDLHSELNLSSLELGDSALYFCASSGWRDSIDTYTFGSGTRLTVV.